This T cell receptor (beta chain) was recorded in a study of blood T cells in healthy people across ages. A J-beta primer mix and a sample-barcoded 5' primer were used in a second PCR of about 6 to 12 cycles. CDR3-containing paired-end reads numbered at least 2.5 million in each sample. TCRdb re-called the 5' RACE reads with MiXCR, one entry per CDR3 protein. The sample has more than 800,000 distinct CDR3 sequences; more than 35% are singletons. The germline CDR1 and CDR2 sequences are SGHVS and FQNEAQ. The V and J ends lost 0 bases and 11 bases respectively, with 8 bases between them. CDR3 size: 12 residues. General observations from the study: PBMCs left unsorted prevented a conclusive naive versus antigen-experienced comparison. Naive CD4+ cell counts and diversity both ran higher in long-lived than in aged donors.

Per-sample yields of isolated PBMCs were at least 6 million. A word on this clonotype: The target antigen is unknown.

The sequence came from a woman aged 60-75 years in good health. The chain recombines TRBV7-8 with TRBJ2-1; no reliable D call. Sequenced input: blood. CDR3 bases: TGTGCCAGCAGCTTAGCGGTGGGGAAGCAGTTCTTC. Its protein product is CASSLAVGKQFF.